Shown below are 23 T cell receptor beta chains from a single sample sequenced in a study of identifying expanded T cells in peripheral blood. Data came from immunoSEQ multiplex PCR; TCRdb stores just in-frame clones and leaves some out. The sample includes roughly 100,000 clones, around 88% seen only once; the top ten take roughly 15%. Sequenced material: blood. Receptors originate from a person between 18 and 75 years old in good health.

This chain connects TRBV4-3 to TRBJ2-2; TRBD2 is a possible D gene (7 bases). CDR3 length: 15 residues. V lost 4 bases and J 1 base, leaving 10 bases between the germline ends. In germline, CDR1 is LGHNA, CDR2 YSLEER. CDR3 amino acids: CASSRGGVNTGELFF. The CDR3 coding sequence is TGCGCCAGCAGCCGAGGGGGGGTGAACACCGGGGAGCTGTTTTTT.

The chain recombines TRBV6-5 with TRBJ1-4, with D perhaps TRBD1 (6 bases). The germline V and J ends were trimmed by 6 bases and 7 bases, with 15 bases remaining between them. Germline V CDR1 and CDR2: MNHEY, SVGAGI. The CDR3 totals 14 residues. CDR3 sequence: CASRIDRISEKLFF. For the CDR3, the DNA is TGTGCCAGCAGAATAGACAGGATTAGTGAAAAACTGTTTTTT.

The genes are TRBV6-1 and TRBJ1-2; 7 bases match TRBD1. The V and J ends lost 2 bases and 4 bases, in that order; junction bases with no gene match: 4. Germline CDR1 MNHNS, CDR2 SASEGT. This CDR3 contains 14 residues. CDR3 protein: CASSEPGQSYGYTF. DNA for the CDR3: TGTGCCAGCAGTGAACCGGGACAGTCCTATGGCTACACCTTC.

The chain carries TRBV6-5 and TRBJ2-5; no clear D. This CDR3 region has 13 residues. Germline V gives CDR1 MNHEY, CDR2 SVGAGI. V lost 7 bases and J lost 5, with 14 bases in between. CDR3 nucleotides: TGTGCCAGCACCCGACCGGCCGGTGAGACCCAGTACTTC. It yields the protein CASTRPAGETQYF.

The chain links TRBV7-2 to TRBJ1-4; D ambiguous. This CDR3 region has 15 residues. From germline, CDR1 is SGHTA and CDR2 FQGNSA. Trimming stripped 6 bases from V and 0 bases from J, with 11 bases between. As DNA, the CDR3 is TGTGCCAGCAGTTTTGGACGCACAACTAATGAAAAACTGTTTTTT. This encodes CASSFGRTTNEKLFF.

The chain carries TRBV7-2 and TRBJ2-3, with D tentatively TRBD1 (6 bases). CDR3 size: 16 residues. V dropped 5 bases and J dropped 2 bases, with 17 bases sitting between them. Germline CDR1 SGHTA, CDR2 FQGNSA. CDR3 sequence reads: CASSPRQVVVTDTQYF. The DNA for the CDR3 is TGTGCCAGCAGCCCCCGACAGGTTGTTGTCACAGATACGCAGTATTTT.

This clone has just one count. The CDR3 protein is CASSQVIGNTEAFF. CDR3 DNA sequence: TGCGCCAGCAGCCAAGTAATCGGGAACACTGAAGCTTTCTTT. The V call is TRBV4-1, the J call TRBJ1-1, with D unclear. V lost 1 base, J lost 1 base, and 7 bases lay in between. The germline gives CDR1 MGHRA, CDR2 YSYEKL. This CDR3 contains 14 residues.

V and J are TRBV4-3 and TRBJ2-4; D is tentatively TRBD1 or TRBD2 (5 bases each). Germline CDR1 reads LGHNA; CDR2 reads YSLEER. Trimming left V 2 bases short and J 0 bases short, with 14 bases between. The CDR3 contains 17 residues. The CDR3 here is CASSQRASGTAKNIQYF. CDR3 DNA: TGCGCCAGCAGCCAAAGGGCATCTGGGACAGCCAAAAACATTCAGTACTTC.

This clone was seen many times. The rearrangement uses TRBV6-5 and TRBJ1-2, with D perhaps TRBD1 (6 bases). This CDR3 is built from 15 residues. V dropped 6 bases and J dropped 1 base, with 15 bases sitting between them. Germline-derived CDR1 and CDR2 are MNHEY and SVGAGI. The CDR3 protein is CASSLVGHLNYGYTF. DNA for the CDR3: TGTGCCAGCAGCCTCGTGGGACACCTTAACTATGGCTACACCTTC.

The chain recombines TRBV5-6 with TRBJ1-1, with TRBD1 matching over 8 bases. Germline lookup yields CDR1 SGHDT and CDR2 YYEEEE. Trimming cost V 5 bases and J 5 bases; bases outside gene matches: 11. CDR3 length: 15 residues. As DNA, the CDR3 is TGTGCCAGCAGTCCGGCCGACAGGGGCGGAACTGAAGCTTTCTTT. It translates to CASSPADRGGTEAFF.

This clone was seen once. The CDR3 sequence: CASSQSAGLDEQYF. CDR3 bases: TGTGCCAGCAGCCAATCGGCAGGGCTGGACGAGCAGTACTTC. The chain combines TRBV5-5 with TRBJ2-7; D is possibly TRBD1 (5 bases). CDR1 is SGHKS, CDR2 YYEKEE, per germline (reference sequence). Trimming stripped 4 bases from V and 5 bases from J, with 16 bases between. The length of the CDR3 is 14 residues.

The V gene is TRBV19, the J gene TRBJ2-4; 7 nucleotides match TRBD1. The CDR3 extends over 15 amino acids. CDR1 is LNHDA and CDR2 is SQIVND in the germline V gene (reference sequence). J gave up 10 bases and V 5 bases, and 14 bases lay outside the gene matches. The CDR3 DNA reads TGTGCCAGTAGTGAGGCAGGGGGACAGAAGGGGATTCAGTACTTC. Residues: CASSEAGGQKGIQYF.

The gene calls are TRBV6-6 and TRBJ2-5; 11 nucleotides agree with TRBD2. V was clipped by 5 bases and J by 1 base; unmatched bases: 3. Germline V gene sequence: CDR1 MNHNY, CDR2 SVGAGI (reference sequence). This CDR3 spans 15 amino acids. This chain's CDR3 is CASSLAGGSQETQYF. CDR3 nucleotides: TGTGCCAGCAGTCTAGCGGGGGGTTCCCAAGAGACCCAGTACTTC.

The gene calls are TRBV18 and TRBJ2-7, with no clear D. This CDR3 spans 16 amino acids. Germline CDR1 and CDR2: KGHSH and LQKENI. The V and J ends lost 2 bases and 2 bases respectively, with 16 bases between them. The CDR3 DNA is TGTGCCAGCTCACCATTGGGGTCCTCCTTGGCCTACGAGCAGTACTTC. The encoded protein is CASSPLGSSLAYEQYF.

The chain carries TRBV29-1 and TRBJ2-7; the D gene is possibly TRBD2 (6 bases). This CDR3 region has 14 residues. CDR1 is SQVTM and CDR2 is ANQGSEA in the germline V gene. The V gene lost 4 bases and the J gene lost 6 bases, with 19 bases spanning the gap. CDR3 protein: CSVVGGAGWGEQYF. Here the CDR3 DNA reads TGCAGCGTTGTTGGTGGAGCGGGCTGGGGCGAGCAGTACTTC.

The chain is built from TRBV7-6 and TRBJ2-7; no clear D gene. CDR3 length: 14 residues. With 3 bases removed from V and 3 bases from J, the gap between germline ends came to 12 bases. Germline lookup yields CDR1 SGHVS and CDR2 FNYEAQ. CDR3 amino acids: CASSLRGQGYEQYF. The CDR3 DNA reads as TGTGCCAGCAGCTTGAGAGGCCAAGGCTACGAGCAGTACTTC.

This clone came up once. The chain couples TRBV30 to TRBJ2-3; D unclear. V was pared by 2 bases and J by 5 bases, with 11 bases between. The CDR3 has 13 amino acids. CDR1 GTSNPN and CDR2 SVGIG come from the germline V gene (reference sequence). This chain's CDR3 is CAWSPPSGDTQYF. The CDR3 nucleotides are TGTGCCTGGAGTCCCCCGAGTGGAGATACGCAGTATTTT.

The chain links TRBV7-9 to TRBJ1-1; no clear D. This CDR3 contains 12 residues. Germline values: CDR1 SEHNR, CDR2 FQNEAQ (reference sequence). V lost 5 bases, J lost 4 bases, and 8 bases lay in between. The CDR3 sequence is CASSHPTTEAFF. Here the CDR3 DNA reads TGTGCCAGCAGCCACCCCACCACTGAAGCTTTCTTT.

The genes are TRBV5-6 and TRBJ2-3; TRBD1 aligns across 8 bases. The CDR3 has 14 residues. Trimming removed 9 bases from V and 1 base from J; junction bases left unmatched: 7. In germline, CDR1 is SGHDT, CDR2 YYEEEE. CDR3 sequence: CATKSTGGTDTQYF. In DNA form, the CDR3 reads TGTGCCACAAAGTCGACAGGGGGCACAGATACGCAGTATTTT.

This chain joins TRBV10-1 and TRBJ1-5, with D possibly TRBD1 on 6 matching bases. Germline values: CDR1 WNHNN, CDR2 SYGVQD (reference sequence). The V end lost 10 bases, the J end lost 1 base, and 11 bases lay between the germline ends. The CDR3 runs to 13 residues. This CDR3 is CAIWDKSNQPQHF. CDR3 sequence (DNA): TGCGCCATCTGGGACAAAAGCAATCAGCCCCAGCATTTT.

The gene calls are TRBV30 and TRBJ1-3; D remains ambiguous. This CDR3 has 12 residues. CDR1 and CDR2 (germline): GTSNPN, SVGIG (reference sequence). Deletions cut 2 bases from V and 4 bases from J, with 6 bases between. The CDR3 nucleotides are TGTGCCTGGAGTCCAGGCGGAAACACCATATATTTT. Protein: CAWSPGGNTIYF.

This sequence joins TRBV6-5 and TRBJ2-2, with no clear D. V lost 11 bases to trimming and J lost 0 bases, with 10 bases between them. Germline V gives CDR1 MNHEY, CDR2 SVGAGI. The CDR3 is made up of 13 amino acids. The CDR3 bases are TGTGCCGTGGCCTCTTCGAACACCGGGGAGCTGTTTTTT. Amino acids: CAVASSNTGELFF.

The chain combines TRBV18 with TRBJ1-6; 8 bases fit TRBD1. Germline CDR1 and CDR2: KGHSH and LQKENI. This CDR3 has 17 amino acids. The V gene end was trimmed by 2 bases and the J gene end by 3 bases; junction bases not matched to a gene: 6. CDR3 region: CASSPSQDRGYNSPLHF. For the CDR3, the DNA is TGTGCCAGCTCACCATCCCAAGACAGGGGCTATAATTCACCCCTCCACTTT.